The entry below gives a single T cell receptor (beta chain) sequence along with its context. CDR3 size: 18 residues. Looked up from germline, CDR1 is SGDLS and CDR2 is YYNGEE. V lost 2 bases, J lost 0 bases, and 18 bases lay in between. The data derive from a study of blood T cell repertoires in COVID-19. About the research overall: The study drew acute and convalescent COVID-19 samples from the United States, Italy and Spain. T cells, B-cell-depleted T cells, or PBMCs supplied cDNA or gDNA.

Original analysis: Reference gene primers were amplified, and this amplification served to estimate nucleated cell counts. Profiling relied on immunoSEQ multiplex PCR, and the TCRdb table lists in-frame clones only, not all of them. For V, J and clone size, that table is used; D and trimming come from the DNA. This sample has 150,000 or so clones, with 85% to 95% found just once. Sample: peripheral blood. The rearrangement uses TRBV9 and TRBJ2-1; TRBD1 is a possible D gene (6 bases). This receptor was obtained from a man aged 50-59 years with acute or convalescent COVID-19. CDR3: CASSVDLSQGSSYNEQFF. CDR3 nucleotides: TGTGCCAGCAGCGTGGATCTCTCTCAGGGGAGCTCCTACAATGAGCAGTTCTTC.